Below are 27 T cell receptor beta chains sequenced from a single sample in a study of T cell changes during pregnancy in multiple sclerosis. The protocol was immunoSEQ multiplex PCR, while the TCRdb copy is restricted to in-frame clones and leaves out a portion. The profile covers 30,000 to 45,000 clones, with roughly 90% appearing a single time and under 30% taken by the ten largest. Sample: CD8+ T cells from peripheral blood mononuclear cells, taken before pregnancy. The origin of the receptors is a female donor with multiple sclerosis, enrolled in a pregnancy study.

This chain links TRBV27 with TRBJ2-7, with 8 bases lining up with TRBD2. Germline V gives CDR1 MNHEY, CDR2 SMNVEV (reference sequence). The V segment lost 2 bases and the J segment 6 bases; nucleotides outside the gene matches: 12. The CDR3 consists of 16 residues. For the CDR3, the DNA is TGTGCCAGCAGTTTAACTACACGCGGACTAGCAGGCGAGCAGTACTTC. This translates into CASSLTTRGLAGEQYF.

The table lists this clone with a count of one. The chain joins TRBV5-1 to TRBJ1-1, with a weak D call TRBD1 (6 bases). The CDR3 has 16 residues. The germline V gene has CDR1 SGHRS and CDR2 YFSETQ. V lost 6 bases, J lost 1 base, and 19 bases lay in between. CDR3: CASTSGVKYWNTEAFF. CDR3 sequence (DNA): TGCGCCAGCACCTCAGGGGTTAAGTATTGGAACACTGAAGCTTTCTTT.

The CDR3 here is CASTTGINEQYF. DNA for the CDR3: TGTGCCAGCACCACAGGGATCAACGAGCAGTACTTC. This chain links TRBV11-2 with TRBJ2-7; tentatively, D is TRBD1 (6 bases). From germline, CDR1 is SGHAT and CDR2 FQNNGV. V lost 7 bases, J lost 5 bases, and 12 bases lay in between. The length of the CDR3 is 12 residues.

The chain carries TRBV30 and TRBJ2-1; 13 nucleotides match TRBD2. CDR3 length: 17 residues. Germline V CDR1 and CDR2: GTSNPN, SVGIG (reference sequence). V dropped 2 bases and J dropped 2; count of bases not matched to a gene: 6. The CDR3 reads CAWSLPGLAGPYNEQFF. CDR3 bases: TGTGCCTGGAGTCTTCCGGGACTAGCGGGACCCTACAATGAGCAGTTCTTC. The full variable domain, its missing parts supplied by reference TRBV30 and TRBJ2-1, is SQTIHQWPATLVQPVGSPLSLECTVEGTSNPNLYWYRQAAGRGLQLLFYSVGIGQISSEVPQNLSASRPQDRQFILSSKKLLLSDSGFYLCAWSLPGLAGPYNEQFFGPGTRLTVL.

J is TRBJ1-4 and V is TRBV28; 10 bases match TRBD1. The CDR3 runs 16 residues. J was trimmed by 6 bases and V by 6 bases; bases with no gene match: 10. Germline lookup yields CDR1 MDHEN and CDR2 SYDVKM. CDR3 DNA: TGTGCCAGCAGACCGGGACAGGGGTTCAGGGATGAAAAACTGTTTTTT. The encoded protein is CASRPGQGFRDEKLFF.

This clone was picked up one time. This chain connects TRBV27 to TRBJ2-7; TRBD1 might be the D (6 bases). Between the trimmed V and J ends, which lost 5 bases and 5 bases, there was a span of 16 bases. CDR1 is MNHEY and CDR2 is SMNVEV in the germline V gene (reference sequence). The CDR3 consists of 14 residues. CDR3 region: CASSINRVGDEQYF. DNA for the CDR3: TGTGCCAGCAGTATAAACAGGGTCGGCGACGAGCAGTACTTC.

The rearrangement joins TRBV7-9 to TRBJ2-1; 7 positions agree with TRBD2. The CDR3 extends over 13 amino acids. Trimming at V came to 8 bases and at J to 3 bases, leaving 4 bases not matched to a gene. Germline-derived CDR1 and CDR2 are SEHNR and FQNEAQ (reference sequence). The DNA of the CDR3 is TGTGCCAGCGGGGAGGGTCTCTACAATGAGCAGTTCTTC. This translates into CASGEGLYNEQFF.

This chain joins TRBV7-9 and TRBJ2-2; tentatively, D is TRBD1 (5 bases). V was shortened by 8 bases and J by 4 bases, with 8 bases between the two germline ends. Per germline, CDR1 SEHNR and CDR2 FQNEAQ (reference sequence). CDR3 length: 12 amino acids. CDR3 nucleotide sequence: TGTGCCAGCCAGGGTGGCACCGGGGAGCTGTTTTTT. Translating it yields CASQGGTGELFF.

The V gene is TRBV27, the J gene TRBJ1-1, with a weak D call TRBD1 (5 bases). Trimming removed 2 bases from V and 7 bases from J, with 8 bases in between. Germline V gives CDR1 MNHEY, CDR2 SMNVEV (reference sequence). The CDR3 spans 12 residues. CDR3 in amino acids: CASSLGGNEAFF. CDR3 nucleotides: TGTGCCAGCAGTTTAGGGGGGAATGAAGCTTTCTTT.

CDR3 sequence (DNA): TGTGCCAGCAGTTTTCATAGCGGGAGATTTTTAAATGAGCAGTTCTTC. It specifies CASSFHSGRFLNEQFF. This sequence joins TRBV27 and TRBJ2-1; TRBD2 matches 9 bases. The J segment lost 7 bases and the V segment lost 3 bases, leaving 10 bases of the junction unmatched. Per germline, CDR1 MNHEY and CDR2 SMNVEV (reference sequence). The CDR3 covers 16 residues.

The V and J genes are TRBV19 and TRBJ2-6; tentatively, D is TRBD2 (5 bases). Trimming removed 1 base at V and 0 bases at J, with 7 bases between. Germline-derived CDR1 and CDR2 are LNHDA and SQIVND (reference sequence). The CDR3 has 16 residues. The CDR3 is CASSIGGNSGANVLTF. The CDR3 nucleotides are TGTGCCAGTAGTATAGGAGGGAACTCTGGGGCCAACGTCCTGACTTTC.

The chain couples TRBV7-9 to TRBJ2-1, with a tentative D call TRBD2 (5 bases). The CDR3 is made up of 14 amino acids. The V gene lost 3 bases and the J gene lost 1 base, with 7 bases spanning the gap. CDR1 is SEHNR, CDR2 FQNEAQ, per germline (reference sequence). The chain's CDR3 is CASSFGGSYNEQFF. CDR3 bases: TGTGCCAGCAGCTTCGGAGGATCCTACAATGAGCAGTTCTTC.

J is TRBJ2-1 and V is TRBV20-1; the D gene is possibly TRBD2 (5 bases). CDR1 and CDR2 from the germline V gene are DFQATT and SNEGSKA (reference sequence). The CDR3 length is 11 residues. V was cut by 5 bases and J by 9 bases, with 11 bases left in between. The chain's CDR3 is CSARGRFEQFF. CDR3 sequence (DNA): TGCAGTGCTCGAGGGCGGTTTGAGCAGTTCTTC.

The rearrangement uses TRBV7-8 and TRBJ1-2; D is possibly TRBD1 (6 bases). Per germline, CDR1 SGHVS and CDR2 FQNEAQ. Trimming cost V 2 bases and J 7 bases, with 14 bases left between them. The CDR3 has 14 amino acids. DNA for the CDR3: TGTGCCAGCAGCTTAACGCGGGGGACAATTGGCTACACCTTC. As protein: CASSLTRGTIGYTF. The complete variable domain, with remaining parts taken from reference TRBV7-8 and TRBJ1-2, reads GAGVSQSPRYKVAKRGQDVALRCDPISGHVSLFWYQQALGQGPEFLTYFQNEAQLDKSGLPSDRFFAERPEGSVSTLKIQRTQQEDSAVYLCASSLTRGTIGYTFGSGTRLTVV.

The gene calls are TRBV7-9 and TRBJ2-2; the D gene is possibly TRBD1 (6 bases). The CDR3 consists of 16 residues. Germline values: CDR1 SEHNR, CDR2 FQNEAQ (reference sequence). Trimming stripped 5 bases from V and 6 bases from J, with 19 bases between. The CDR3 DNA sequence: TGTGCCAGCAGCCTCGGGACAAAGGGATCCGCCGGGGAGCTGTTTTTT. It yields the protein CASSLGTKGSAGELFF. Combining the CDR3 with reference TRBV7-9 and TRBJ2-2 gives the whole variable domain DTGVSQNPRHKITKRGQNVTFRCDPISEHNRLYWYRQTLGQGPEFLTYFQNEAQLEKSRLLSDRFSAERPKGSFSTLEIQRTEQGDSAMYLCASSLGTKGSAGELFFGEGSRLTVL.

This clone was recorded a few times. The J gene is TRBJ2-1, the V gene TRBV7-9, with D tentatively TRBD2 (6 bases). Per the germline V gene, CDR1 is SEHNR and CDR2 is FQNEAQ (reference sequence). The CDR3 sequence is 14 residues long. The V and J ends lost 6 bases and 1 base respectively, with 10 bases between them. CDR3 nucleotide sequence: TGTGCCAGCAGACCGGGACTGTCCTACAATGAGCAGTTCTTC. It specifies CASRPGLSYNEQFF.

The chain is built from TRBV7-2 and TRBJ2-6, with TRBD1 matching over 7 bases. This CDR3 comprises 18 residues. Losses at the gene ends were 5 bases for V and 4 bases for J; bases not matched to a gene: 14. The V gene's germline CDR1 is SGHTA and CDR2 FQGNSA. In DNA, the CDR3 is TGTGCCAGCAGCCCCCGGGACAGTCGTTTTCGCGGGGCCAACGTCCTGACTTTC. It specifies CASSPRDSRFRGANVLTF.

Here the CDR3 reads CASRPGSRGEQYF. The CDR3 DNA sequence: TGTGCCAGCAGGCCCGGCTCTAGGGGCGAGCAGTACTTC. The V gene is TRBV6-5, the J gene TRBJ2-7; D may be TRBD1 (5 bases). Germline CDR1 reads MNHEY; CDR2 reads SVGAGI. V dropped 6 bases and J dropped 6 bases, with 15 bases sitting between them. CDR3 length equals 13 residues.

The genes are TRBV19 and TRBJ1-2; the match to TRBD1 covers 10 bases. Per the germline V gene, CDR1 is LNHDA and CDR2 is SQIVND (reference sequence). Unmatched junction bases numbered 12, after V lost 6 bases and J lost 2 bases. The CDR3 spans 17 residues. The CDR3 bases are TGTGCCAGTAGGCCGGAATTTACGACAGGGGGCAACTATGGCTACACCTTC. This sequence encodes CASRPEFTTGGNYGYTF.

This chain uses TRBV5-1 with TRBJ2-1, with 7 nucleotides matching TRBD2. Germline loops: CDR1 SGHRS, CDR2 YFSETQ. Trimming cost V 2 bases and J 2 bases; bases outside gene matches: 16. This CDR3 region has 19 residues. CDR3 bases: TGCGCCAGCAGCTTCCCCCCGTTGGCGGAGCGGGAAGCCTACAATGAGCAGTTCTTC. Its translation: CASSFPPLAEREAYNEQFF.

V and J are TRBV9 and TRBJ2-4; 12 bases line up with TRBD2. After removal of 3 bases from V and 5 bases from J, the junction contained 6 bases not matched to a gene. The germline gives CDR1 SGDLS, CDR2 YYNGEE. This CDR3 contains 16 residues. The CDR3 sequence: CASSGPSSGGENIQYF. CDR3 sequence (DNA): TGTGCCAGCAGCGGACCATCTAGCGGGGGGGAAAACATTCAGTACTTC.

V is TRBV11-2 and J is TRBJ1-1, with D possibly TRBD1 on 5 matching bases. The CDR3 has 13 amino acids. Germline CDR1 is SGHAT and CDR2 is FQNNGV. Trimming took 0 bases from V and 3 from J, leaving 5 bases between them. The CDR3 is CASSLEGDTEAFF. The DNA for the CDR3 is TGTGCCAGCAGCTTAGAAGGGGACACTGAAGCTTTCTTT.

The rearrangement links TRBV13 to TRBJ2-3; TRBD2 agrees at 11 bases. J gave up 0 bases and V 5 bases, and 7 bases lay outside the gene matches. The CDR3 has 17 residues. Germline-derived CDR1 and CDR2 are PRHDT and FYEKMQ (reference sequence). The CDR3 reads CASSRLAGPSSTDTQYF. CDR3 coding DNA: TGTGCCAGCAGCCGACTAGCGGGACCCTCTAGCACAGATACGCAGTATTTT.

The chain is built from TRBV27 and TRBJ1-4; TRBD1 matches at 8 bases. In germline, CDR1 is MNHEY, CDR2 SMNVEV (reference sequence). The V and J ends lost 8 bases and 8 bases, in that order; junction bases with no gene match: 7. The CDR3 loop spans 13 amino acids. CDR3 nucleotide sequence: TGTGCCAGCGGACCAGGGGGCGCGGAAAAACTGTTTTTT. Encoded protein: CASGPGGAEKLFF. Using reference TRBV27 and TRBJ1-4 for the parts outside the CDR3, the full variable domain is EAQVTQNPRYLITVTGKKLTVTCSQNMNHEYMSWYRQDPGLGLRQIYYSMNVEVTDKGDVPEGYKVSRKEKRNFPLILESPSPNQTSLYFCASGPGGAEKLFFGSGTQLSVL.

V and J are TRBV6-1 and TRBJ1-5; TRBD1 agrees at 10 bases. The CDR3 spans 14 residues. V lost 6 bases, J lost 6 bases, and 5 bases stayed unmatched. CDR1 and CDR2 from the germline V gene are MNHNS and SASEGT. The CDR3 region has the DNA TGTGCCAGCAGGGACAGGGGGGAGAGTCAGCCCCAGCATTTT. As protein: CASRDRGESQPQHF.

This clone has a single count. This sequence joins TRBV19 and TRBJ1-2, with D hard to call. From germline, CDR1 is LNHDA and CDR2 SQIVND (reference sequence). There are 13 residues in the CDR3. Deletions cut 3 bases from V and 4 bases from J, with 9 bases between. The CDR3 region is CASSMSGGYGYTF. CDR3 bases: TGTGCCAGTAGTATGAGTGGCGGCTATGGCTACACCTTC.

The V gene is TRBV6-1, the J gene TRBJ2-3; TRBD1 matches 9 bases. Germline trimming cut 6 bases from V and 1 base from J; bases unmatched to any gene: 5. CDR3 size: 15 residues. The germline V gene encodes CDR1 MNHNS and CDR2 SASEGT. CDR3 loop: CASRGGTGRTDTQYF. The CDR3 DNA reads TGTGCCAGCAGAGGAGGGACAGGGCGCACAGATACGCAGTATTTT.